These T cell receptor beta chains were read from a single sample in a study of blood T cells in healthy people across ages. TCRdb independently ran MiXCR on the 5' RACE reads; one entry per CDR3 protein. The table shows approximately 800,000 distinct CDR3 sequences, with around 25% occurring only once. The same specimen was also included in a second study, on T cells of mothers and their children.

The sequencing input was blood. These TCRs come from a boy between 10 and 17 years old in good health. Each CDR3 is given with its conserved first and last residue. The order of the fields is J gene, D gene, V gene, clone size, CDR3 DNA, CDR3 protein. The D gene is left open where the match is weak. The size field is filled for only some rows; it gives once, few, many or a size class.

j_call: TRBJ2-1; d_call: .; v_call: TRBV27; clone_size: .; cdr3_nt: TGTGCCAGCAAGGCCGGGTTCAGCAATGAGCAGTTCTTC; cdr3_aa: CASKAGFSNEQFF
j_call: TRBJ2-4; d_call: .; v_call: TRBV14; clone_size: .; cdr3_nt: TGTGCCAGCAGCCAAGGTGGTGGGGTAAACATTCAGTACTTC; cdr3_aa: CASSQGGGVNIQYF
j_call: TRBJ1-2; d_call: .; v_call: TRBV15; clone_size: .; cdr3_nt: TGTGCCACCAGCAGAGCCTTACAGGGCGAAGGCTACACCTTC; cdr3_aa: CATSRALQGEGYTF
j_call: TRBJ2-3; d_call: .; v_call: TRBV6-1; clone_size: .; cdr3_nt: TGTGCCAGCAGTGAAGGGCGAGACTTTGATACGCAGTATTTT; cdr3_aa: CASSEGRDFDTQYF
j_call: TRBJ1-4; d_call: TRBD1; v_call: TRBV5-1; clone_size: .; cdr3_nt: TGCGCCAGCAGCCCGACAGGGACCCTTGCAACTAATGAAAAACTGTTTTTT; cdr3_aa: CASSPTGTLATNEKLFF
j_call: TRBJ2-5; d_call: .; v_call: TRBV13; clone_size: few; cdr3_nt: TGTGCCAGCAGCTTGGCTAGGATAGGCAAAGAGACCCAGTACTTC; cdr3_aa: CASSLARIGKETQYF
j_call: TRBJ1-4; d_call: TRBD1; v_call: TRBV28; clone_size: few; cdr3_nt: TGTGCCAGCAGTTTATCAGGGGGCAACGGAAAACTGTTTTTT; cdr3_aa: CASSLSGGNGKLFF
j_call: TRBJ2-7; d_call: TRBD2; v_call: TRBV6-1; clone_size: .; cdr3_nt: TGTGCCAGCAGCTCACGGGAGGCAGGGTCACCCCCTGTTTGGATTAACGAGCAGTACTTC; cdr3_aa: CASSSREAGSPPVWINEQYF
j_call: TRBJ2-5; d_call: .; v_call: TRBV7-2; clone_size: .; cdr3_nt: TGTGCCAGCAGCACCCAACAGGGTTTAGGGGAGACCCAGTACTTC; cdr3_aa: CASSTQQGLGETQYF
j_call: TRBJ2-1; d_call: .; v_call: TRBV2; clone_size: few; cdr3_nt: TGTGCCAGCAGTGAATGGAACAGGGGAGGAGACAATGAGCAGTTCTTC; cdr3_aa: CASSEWNRGGDNEQFF
j_call: TRBJ2-1; d_call: .; v_call: TRBV25-1; clone_size: .; cdr3_nt: TGTGCCAGCAGTCGCAGGGGCCCCTCCTACAATGAGCAGTTCTTC; cdr3_aa: CASSRRGPSYNEQFF
j_call: TRBJ1-1; d_call: .; v_call: TRBV12-3/TRBV12-4; clone_size: many; cdr3_nt: TGTGCCAGCAGTCGCCCGTTGGGAGGAGCCAACACTGAAGCTTTCTTT; cdr3_aa: CASSRPLGGANTEAFF
j_call: TRBJ2-5; d_call: TRBD2; v_call: TRBV7-2; clone_size: .; cdr3_nt: TGTGCCAGCAGCTACGGGGGGTGGTACCAAGAGACCCAGTACTTC; cdr3_aa: CASSYGGWYQETQYF
j_call: TRBJ2-4; d_call: TRBD1; v_call: TRBV18; clone_size: .; cdr3_nt: TGTGCCAGCTCACTAATCGACAGGGTGGGGAACATTCAGTACTTC; cdr3_aa: CASSLIDRVGNIQYF
j_call: TRBJ2-7; d_call: TRBD1; v_call: TRBV5-1; clone_size: few; cdr3_nt: TGCGCCAGCAGCCCCTGGACAGGGCCTTCCTACGAGCAGTACTTC; cdr3_aa: CASSPWTGPSYEQYF
j_call: TRBJ2-7; d_call: .; v_call: TRBV5-1; clone_size: .; cdr3_nt: TGCGCCAGCAGCTTCAACGGTCAGGGATTCTACGAGCAGTACTTC; cdr3_aa: CASSFNGQGFYEQYF
j_call: TRBJ1-2; d_call: TRBD1; v_call: TRBV7-9; clone_size: .; cdr3_nt: TGTGCCAGCAGTGCTCCCGGGACAGGGGGCGCACTCTATGGCTACACCTTC; cdr3_aa: CASSAPGTGGALYGYTF
j_call: TRBJ1-5; d_call: .; v_call: TRBV29-1; clone_size: .; cdr3_nt: TGCAGCGTTCTAATGGGCAGCAATCAGCCCCAGCATTTT; cdr3_aa: CSVLMGSNQPQHF
j_call: TRBJ1-1; d_call: TRBD1; v_call: TRBV10-3; clone_size: once; cdr3_nt: TGTGCCATCAGAGCAAGACAGGGGAACACTGAAGCTTTCTTT; cdr3_aa: CAIRARQGNTEAFF
j_call: TRBJ2-1; d_call: .; v_call: TRBV4-1; clone_size: few; cdr3_nt: TGCGCCAGCAGCCACGGACGGGGGATCTACAATGAGCAGTTCTTC; cdr3_aa: CASSHGRGIYNEQFF
j_call: TRBJ1-1; d_call: TRBD1; v_call: TRBV14; clone_size: .; cdr3_nt: TGTGCCAGCAGCCCAAGACAGGGGGCGAGTAGATGGAAAATGAACACTGAAGCTTTCTTT; cdr3_aa: CASSPRQGASRWKMNTEAFF
j_call: TRBJ2-2; d_call: TRBD1; v_call: TRBV29-1; clone_size: .; cdr3_nt: TGCAGCGTTGAATCCGGGACAGGGGGCCCCGGGGAGCTGTTTTTT; cdr3_aa: CSVESGTGGPGELFF
j_call: TRBJ2-3; d_call: TRBD2; v_call: TRBV5-5; clone_size: few; cdr3_nt: TGTGCCAGCAGTCAAGGGACTAGCGGGGCCACGGGGTATTTT; cdr3_aa: CASSQGTSGATGYF
j_call: TRBJ1-6; d_call: .; v_call: TRBV10-3; clone_size: .; cdr3_nt: TGTGCCATCAGTGAGAGACATAGCTCCTATAATTCACCCCTCCACTTT; cdr3_aa: CAISERHSSYNSPLHF
j_call: TRBJ2-5; d_call: TRBD1; v_call: TRBV12-3/TRBV12-4; clone_size: .; cdr3_nt: TGTGCCAGCAGGGGACAGTTCCAAGAGACCCAGTACTTC; cdr3_aa: CASRGQFQETQYF
j_call: TRBJ2-7; d_call: .; v_call: TRBV16; clone_size: .; cdr3_nt: TGTGCCAGCAGCCCCAATAGGGGGAGCCCAACCTACGAGCAGTACTTC; cdr3_aa: CASSPNRGSPTYEQYF
j_call: TRBJ2-3; d_call: TRBD2; v_call: TRBV18; clone_size: many; cdr3_nt: TGTGCCAGCTCCCCCCGGGGGGGCGATACGCAGTATTTT; cdr3_aa: CASSPRGGDTQYF
j_call: TRBJ1-2; d_call: .; v_call: TRBV12-5; clone_size: .; cdr3_nt: TGCGCTAGTGGTTTGGTCGCGGCAGTCTATGGCTACACCTTC; cdr3_aa: CASGLVAAVYGYTF
j_call: TRBJ1-2; d_call: .; v_call: TRBV30; clone_size: .; cdr3_nt: TGTGCCTGGAGTGTAGACAGGCGGCCTAACTATGGCTACACCTTC; cdr3_aa: CAWSVDRRPNYGYTF